The text below deals with one T cell receptor beta chain. The antigen remains undetermined. V was shortened by 6 bases and J by 5 bases, with 16 bases between the two germline ends. This CDR3 region has 14 residues. Looked up from germline, CDR1 is KGHSY and CDR2 is FQNENV. Only in-frame clones appear in the TCRdb table, and some are missing; sequencing was by immunoSEQ multiplex PCR. This sample has 100,000 or so clones, with around 87% found just once. The data are from a study of T cell responses to AZD1222 COVID-19 vaccine. Whole-study findings and limits: Donors skewed white British and female; clonal diversity was possibly underestimated. Vaccine-related CD4 TCRs covered spike, predominating at 160-218 and 743-854.

The chain is built from TRBV16 and TRBJ2-5, with D perhaps TRBD2 (6 bases). The specimen was peripheral blood, collected on day 0 of MenACWY control vaccination. The receptor was derived from an adult in good health. CDR3: CASSQGGNKETQYF. The CDR3 nucleotides read TGTGCCAGCAGTCAGGGCGGGAACAAGGAGACCCAGTACTTC.